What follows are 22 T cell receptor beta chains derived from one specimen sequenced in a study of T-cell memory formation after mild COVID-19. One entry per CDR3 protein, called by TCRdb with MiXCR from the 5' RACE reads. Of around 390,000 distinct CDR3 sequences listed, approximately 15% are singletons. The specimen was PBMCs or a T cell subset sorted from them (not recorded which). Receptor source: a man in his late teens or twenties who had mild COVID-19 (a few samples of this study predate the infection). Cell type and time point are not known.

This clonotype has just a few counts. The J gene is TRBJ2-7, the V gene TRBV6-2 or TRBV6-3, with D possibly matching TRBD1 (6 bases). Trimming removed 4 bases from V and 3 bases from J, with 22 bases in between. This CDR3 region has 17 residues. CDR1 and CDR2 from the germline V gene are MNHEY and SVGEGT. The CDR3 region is CASSSQPTGLFFYEQYF. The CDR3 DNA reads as TGTGCCAGCAGTTCCCAACCCACAGGGCTTTTCTTCTACGAGCAGTACTTC.

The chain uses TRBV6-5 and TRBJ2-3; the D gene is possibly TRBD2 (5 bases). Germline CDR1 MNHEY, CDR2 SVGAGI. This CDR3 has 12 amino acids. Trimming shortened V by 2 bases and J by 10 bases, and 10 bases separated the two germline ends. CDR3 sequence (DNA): TGTGCCAGCAGTTACCGAGGGTCCGCGCAGTATTTT. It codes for CASSYRGSAQYF.

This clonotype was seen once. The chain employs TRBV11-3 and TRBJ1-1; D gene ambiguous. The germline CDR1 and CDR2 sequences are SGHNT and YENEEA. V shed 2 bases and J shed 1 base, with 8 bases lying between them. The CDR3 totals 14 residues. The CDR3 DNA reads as TGTGCCAGCAGCTTACCTTCAGAGAACACTGAAGCTTTCTTT. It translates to CASSLPSENTEAFF.

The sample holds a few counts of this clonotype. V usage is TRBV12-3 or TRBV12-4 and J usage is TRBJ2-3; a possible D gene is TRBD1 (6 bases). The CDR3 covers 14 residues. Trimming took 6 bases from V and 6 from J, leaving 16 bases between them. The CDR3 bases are TGTGCCAGCAGCCCAACAGGGACCTGGGATACGCAGTATTTT. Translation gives CASSPTGTWDTQYF.

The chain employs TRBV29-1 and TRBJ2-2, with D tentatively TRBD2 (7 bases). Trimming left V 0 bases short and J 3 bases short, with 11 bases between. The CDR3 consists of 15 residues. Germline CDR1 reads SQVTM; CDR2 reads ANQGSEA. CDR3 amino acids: CSVEDRGADTGELFF. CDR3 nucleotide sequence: TGCAGCGTTGAAGATCGGGGGGCTGACACCGGGGAGCTGTTTTTT.

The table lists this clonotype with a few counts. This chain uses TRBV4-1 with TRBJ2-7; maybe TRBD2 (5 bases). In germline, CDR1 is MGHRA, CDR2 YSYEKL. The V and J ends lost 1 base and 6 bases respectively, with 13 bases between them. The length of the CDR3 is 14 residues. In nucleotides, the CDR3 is TGCGCCAGCAGCCAAGTCCCCCGGGCGGGCGAGCAGTACTTC. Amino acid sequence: CASSQVPRAGEQYF.

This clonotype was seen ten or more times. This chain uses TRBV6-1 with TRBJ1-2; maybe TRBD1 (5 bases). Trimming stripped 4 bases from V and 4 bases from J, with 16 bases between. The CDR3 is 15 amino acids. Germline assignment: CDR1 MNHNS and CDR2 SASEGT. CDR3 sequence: CASSADSALGYGYTF. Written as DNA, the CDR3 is TGTGCCAGCAGTGCAGACAGCGCCTTAGGCTATGGCTACACCTTC.

In DNA, the CDR3 is TGTGCCAGCAGTTACTCGGGAGGGCAACCCTACGAGCAGTACTTC. Translation: CASSYSGGQPYEQYF. V and J are TRBV6-5 and TRBJ2-7; 7 nucleotides agree with TRBD2. This CDR3 is built from 15 residues. J gave up 2 bases and V 0 bases, and 4 bases lay outside the gene matches. CDR1 MNHEY and CDR2 SVGAGI come from the germline V gene.

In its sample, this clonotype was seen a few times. The CDR3 DNA reads as TGTGCCAGCTACGAGCGTGGCTCCAATAACTATGGCTACACCTTC. Translation: CASYERGSNNYGYTF. The J gene is TRBJ1-2, the V gene TRBV7-9, with unresolved D. The CDR3 is 15 residues long. Germline CDR1 reads SEHNR; CDR2 reads FQNEAQ (reference sequence). V lost 8 bases and J lost 1, with 17 bases in between. Together with reference TRBV7-9 and TRBJ1-2, the CDR3 gives the full variable domain: DTGVSQNPRHKITKRGQNVTFRCDPISEHNRLYWYRQTLGQGPEFLTYFQNEAQLEKSRLLSDRFSAERPKGSFSTLEIQRTEQGDSAMYLCASYERGSNNYGYTFGSGTRLTVV.

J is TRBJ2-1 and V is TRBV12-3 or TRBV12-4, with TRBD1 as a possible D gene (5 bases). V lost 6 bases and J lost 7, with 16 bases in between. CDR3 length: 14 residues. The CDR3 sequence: CASRGEGALNEQFF. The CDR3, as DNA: TGTGCCAGCAGGGGTGAAGGGGCCCTTAATGAGCAGTTCTTC.

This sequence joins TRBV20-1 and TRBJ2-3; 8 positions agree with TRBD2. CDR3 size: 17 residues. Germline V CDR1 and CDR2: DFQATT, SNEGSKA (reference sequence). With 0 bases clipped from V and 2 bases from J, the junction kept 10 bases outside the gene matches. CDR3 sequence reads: CSARETTRGGNTDTQYF. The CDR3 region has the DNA TGCAGTGCTAGAGAAACCACTCGCGGGGGGAACACAGATACGCAGTATTTT.

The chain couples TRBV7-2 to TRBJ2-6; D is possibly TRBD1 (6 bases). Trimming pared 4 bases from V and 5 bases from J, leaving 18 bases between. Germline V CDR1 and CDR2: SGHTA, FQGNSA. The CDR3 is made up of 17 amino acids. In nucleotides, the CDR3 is TGTGCCAGCAGCTCTAATCCAGGGGATAGCTGGGCCAACGTCCTGACTTTC. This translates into CASSSNPGDSWANVLTF.

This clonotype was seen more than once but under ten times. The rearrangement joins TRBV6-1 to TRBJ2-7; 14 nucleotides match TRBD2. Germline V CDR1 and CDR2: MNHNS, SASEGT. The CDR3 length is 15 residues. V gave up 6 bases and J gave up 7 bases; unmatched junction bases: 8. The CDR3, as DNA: TGTGCCAGCAGACCCCGACTAGCGGGGGGGCGTGAGCAGTACTTC. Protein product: CASRPRLAGGREQYF.

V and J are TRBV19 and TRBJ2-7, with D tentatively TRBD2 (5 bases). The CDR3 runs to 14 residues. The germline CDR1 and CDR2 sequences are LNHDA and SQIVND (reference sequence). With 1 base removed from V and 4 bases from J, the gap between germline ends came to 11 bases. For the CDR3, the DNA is TGTGCCAGTAGTATAGGCGGGCAGTCTTACGAGCAGTACTTC. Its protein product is CASSIGGQSYEQYF.

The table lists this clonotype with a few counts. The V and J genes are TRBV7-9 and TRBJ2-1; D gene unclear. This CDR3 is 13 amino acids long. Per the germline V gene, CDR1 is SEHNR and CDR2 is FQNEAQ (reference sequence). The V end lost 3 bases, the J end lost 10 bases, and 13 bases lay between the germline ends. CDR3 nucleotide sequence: TGTGCCAGCAGCTTCGATCGAGTGGGGGAGCAGTTCTTC. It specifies CASSFDRVGEQFF.

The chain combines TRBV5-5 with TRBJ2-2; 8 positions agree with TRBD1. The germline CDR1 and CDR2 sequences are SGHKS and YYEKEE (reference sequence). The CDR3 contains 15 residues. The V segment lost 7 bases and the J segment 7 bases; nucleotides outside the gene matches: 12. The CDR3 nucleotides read TGTGCCAGCGGATTCCAGGGGGCGAGTCACGGGGAGCTGTTTTTT. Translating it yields CASGFQGASHGELFF. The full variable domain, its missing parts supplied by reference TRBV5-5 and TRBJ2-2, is DAGVTQSPTHLIKTRGQQVTLRCSPISGHKSVSWYQQVLGQGPQFIFQYYEKEERGRGNFPDRFSARQFPNYSSELNVNALLLGDSALYLCASGFQGASHGELFFGEGSRLTVL.

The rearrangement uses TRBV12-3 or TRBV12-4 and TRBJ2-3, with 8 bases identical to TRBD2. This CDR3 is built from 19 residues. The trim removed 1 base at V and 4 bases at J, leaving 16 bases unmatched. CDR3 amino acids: CASSLGLIAGGHGSDTQYF. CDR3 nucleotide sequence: TGTGCCAGCAGTTTAGGTCTGATTGCGGGGGGCCACGGGTCAGATACGCAGTATTTT.

CDR3 in amino acids: CSVVRGGETQYF. The CDR3, as DNA: TGCAGCGTTGTGCGGGGAGGAGAGACCCAGTACTTC. V gene TRBV29-1 combines with J gene TRBJ2-5, with D possibly being TRBD2 (6 bases). The CDR3 sequence is 12 residues long. The germline CDR1 and CDR2 sequences are SQVTM and ANQGSEA. The ends were cut back, 4 bases at V and 4 bases at J, with 10 bases in the middle.

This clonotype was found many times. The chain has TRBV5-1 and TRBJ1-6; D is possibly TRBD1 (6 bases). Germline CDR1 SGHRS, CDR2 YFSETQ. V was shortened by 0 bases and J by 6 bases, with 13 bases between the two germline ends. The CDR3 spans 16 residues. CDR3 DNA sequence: TGCGCCAGCAGCTTGGATCAGGGGTCGCCTAATTCACCCCTCCACTTT. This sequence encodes CASSLDQGSPNSPLHF.

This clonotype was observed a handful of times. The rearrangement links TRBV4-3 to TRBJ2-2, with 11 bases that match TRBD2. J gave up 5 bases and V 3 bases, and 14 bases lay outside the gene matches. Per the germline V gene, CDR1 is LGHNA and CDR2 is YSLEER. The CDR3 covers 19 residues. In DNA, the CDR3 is TGCGCCAGCAGCCACCCCGTAGGTAGCGGGGGGGCCCGGACCGGGGAGCTGTTTTTT. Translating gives CASSHPVGSGGARTGELFF.

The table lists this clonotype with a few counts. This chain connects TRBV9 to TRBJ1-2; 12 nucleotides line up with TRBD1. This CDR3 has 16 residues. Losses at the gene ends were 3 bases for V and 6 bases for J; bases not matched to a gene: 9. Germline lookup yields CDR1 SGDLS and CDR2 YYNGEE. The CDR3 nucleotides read TGTGCCAGCAGCGGCGCCGGGACAGGGGGCGTGGATGGCTACACCTTC. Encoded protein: CASSGAGTGGVDGYTF.

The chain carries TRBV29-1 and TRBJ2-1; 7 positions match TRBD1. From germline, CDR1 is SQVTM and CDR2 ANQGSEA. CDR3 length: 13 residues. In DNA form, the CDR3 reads TGCAGTGCCAAGACAGGGTCCTACAATGAGCAGTTCTTC. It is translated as CSAKTGSYNEQFF.